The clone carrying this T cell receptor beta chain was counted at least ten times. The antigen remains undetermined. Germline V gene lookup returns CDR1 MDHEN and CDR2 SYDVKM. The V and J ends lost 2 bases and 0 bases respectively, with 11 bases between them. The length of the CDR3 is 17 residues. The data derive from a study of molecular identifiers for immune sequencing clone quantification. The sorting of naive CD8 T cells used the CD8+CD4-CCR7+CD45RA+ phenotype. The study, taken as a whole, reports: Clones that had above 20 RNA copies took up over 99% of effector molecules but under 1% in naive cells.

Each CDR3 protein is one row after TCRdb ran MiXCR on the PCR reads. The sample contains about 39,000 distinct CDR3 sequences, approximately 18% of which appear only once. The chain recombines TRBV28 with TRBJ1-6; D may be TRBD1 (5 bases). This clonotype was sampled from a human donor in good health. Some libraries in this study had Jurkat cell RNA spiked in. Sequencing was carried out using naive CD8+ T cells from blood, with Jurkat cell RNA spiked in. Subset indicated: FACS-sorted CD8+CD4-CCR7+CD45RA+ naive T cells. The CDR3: CASSLIGASSYNSPLHF. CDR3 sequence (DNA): TGTGCCAGCAGTTTAATCGGGGCTAGCTCCTATAATTCACCCCTCCACTTT. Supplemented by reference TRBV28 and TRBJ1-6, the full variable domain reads DVKVTQSSRYLVKRTGEKVFLECVQDMDHENMFWYRQDPGLGLRLIYFSYDVKMKEKGDIPEGYSVSREKKERFSLILESASTNQTSMYLCASSLIGASSYNSPLHFGNGTRLTVT.